One and the same sample provided the 27 T cell receptor beta chains below, sequenced in a study of T-cell memory formation after mild COVID-19. Each CDR3 protein is one row after TCRdb ran MiXCR on the 5' RACE reads. The repertoire holds about 560,000 distinct CDR3 sequences, with about a sixth as singletons. The specimen was PBMCs or a T cell subset sorted from them (not recorded which). These receptor sequences come from an adult woman who had mild COVID-19 (a few samples of this study predate the infection). Cell type and time point are not known.

The V and J genes are TRBV30 and TRBJ2-1; no clear D gene. The CDR3 is 10 amino acids. The germline CDR1 and CDR2 sequences are GTSNPN and SVGIG (reference sequence). The germline V and J ends were trimmed by 0 bases and 9 bases, with 3 bases remaining between them. Here the CDR3 reads CAWSVLEQFF. The DNA for the CDR3 is TGTGCCTGGAGTGTACTTGAGCAGTTCTTC.

This chain links TRBV21-1 with TRBJ2-1; TRBD2, the table's D call, was not compared with the DNA. TRBV21-1 is a pseudogene locus. This CDR3 region has 14 residues. CDR3: CASSPHGLNNEQFF. The CDR3 DNA reads TGTGCCAGCAGCCCCCACGGACTCAACAATGAGCAGTTCTTC.

The CDR3 protein is CAWSVTVNTEAFF. The CDR3 nucleotides read TGTGCCTGGAGTGTAACGGTGAACACTGAAGCTTTCTTT. V is TRBV30 and J is TRBJ1-1; D not certain. CDR3 size: 13 residues. Trimming left V 0 bases short and J 0 bases short, with 5 bases between. CDR1 is GTSNPN and CDR2 is SVGIG in the germline V gene (reference sequence).

The chain has TRBV4-1 and TRBJ1-6; 8 positions match TRBD1. Looked up from germline, CDR1 is MGHRA and CDR2 is YSYEKL. V was clipped by 1 base and J by 9 bases; unmatched bases: 8. This CDR3 comprises 16 residues. CDR3 DNA: TGCGCCAGCAGCCAAGTTCCAGGGGGCTATGGTTCACCCCTCCACTTT. Amino acids: CASSQVPGGYGSPLHF.

The chain couples TRBV7-2 to TRBJ1-5; no definite D call. Germline CDR1 and CDR2: SGHTA and FQGNSA. The CDR3 extends over 12 amino acids. V was cut by 4 bases and J by 7 bases, with 8 bases left in between. This chain's CDR3 is CASSSSWQPQHF. The CDR3 DNA reads as TGTGCCAGCAGCTCCTCCTGGCAGCCCCAGCATTTT.

In this sample, this clonotype turned up many times. The chain is built from TRBV20-1 and TRBJ1-1, with TRBD1 matching over 8 bases. Germline values: CDR1 DFQATT, CDR2 SNEGSKA (reference sequence). With 2 bases clipped from V and 5 bases from J, the junction kept 10 bases outside the gene matches. The CDR3 covers 15 residues. CDR3 DNA: TGCAGTGCTAGACCTTGGACAGGGCGGGGAACTGAAGCTTTCTTT. As protein: CSARPWTGRGTEAFF.

The table lists this clonotype with a few counts. This chain connects TRBV5-1 to TRBJ2-7; the D gene is possibly TRBD2 (6 bases). Trimming took 4 bases from V and 1 from J, leaving 12 bases between them. The germline CDR1 and CDR2 sequences are SGHRS and YFSETQ. This CDR3 comprises 14 residues. CDR3: CASSAKLASYEQYF. The CDR3 coding sequence is TGCGCCAGCAGCGCGAAGCTAGCGTCCTACGAGCAGTACTTC.

A few counts support this clonotype. This chain uses TRBV6-1 with TRBJ2-7; the match to TRBD1 covers 8 bases. The CDR3 has 14 amino acids. V was clipped by 3 bases and J by 3 bases; unmatched bases: 4. The V gene's germline CDR1 is MNHNS and CDR2 SASEGT. The CDR3 protein is CASSDAGQGYEQYF. CDR3 coding DNA: TGTGCCAGCAGTGACGCCGGACAGGGCTACGAGCAGTACTTC.

This clonotype has a handful of counts. This chain uses TRBV7-2 with TRBJ2-2, with TRBD2 matching 11 bases. This CDR3 is 15 amino acids long. From germline, CDR1 is SGHTA and CDR2 FQGNSA. The trim removed 5 bases at V and 6 bases at J, leaving 5 bases unmatched. This CDR3 is CASSPIAGGAGELFF. The DNA for the CDR3 is TGTGCCAGCAGCCCGATAGCGGGGGGGGCCGGGGAGCTGTTTTTT.

The chain carries TRBV20-1 and TRBJ2-5, with a tentative D call TRBD1 (6 bases). CDR1 and CDR2 (germline): DFQATT, SNEGSKA (reference sequence). The CDR3 is 13 residues long. Trimming took off 5 bases at V and 2 bases at J, with 12 bases between the two ends. This CDR3 is CSALDRAQETQYF. The CDR3 DNA reads TGCAGTGCTCTGGACAGAGCACAAGAGACCCAGTACTTC.

This chain links TRBV6-5 with TRBJ2-5; possibly TRBD1 for D (6 bases). CDR1 and CDR2 from the germline V gene are MNHEY and SVGAGI. The CDR3 loop spans 15 amino acids. Between the trimmed V and J ends, which lost 2 bases and 7 bases, there was a span of 17 bases. The CDR3 loop reads CASSYRAETGGTQYF. The CDR3 DNA is TGTGCCAGCAGTTACCGGGCCGAGACAGGCGGGACCCAGTACTTC.

Only a few counts were recorded for this clonotype. The CDR3 spells CASSLGGHSNQPQHF. Here the CDR3 DNA reads TGTGCCAGCAGTTTAGGGGGACATAGCAATCAGCCCCAGCATTTT. The V and J genes are TRBV27 and TRBJ1-5, with D tentatively TRBD1 (6 bases). The CDR3 has 15 amino acids. Per germline, CDR1 MNHEY and CDR2 SMNVEV (reference sequence). V shed 2 bases and J shed 0 bases, with 8 bases lying between them.

The table lists this clonotype with a count of one. The rearrangement uses TRBV4-1 and TRBJ2-2; possibly TRBD1 or TRBD2 for D (5 bases each). V was trimmed by 3 bases and J by 6 bases, leaving 8 bases between them. Germline values: CDR1 MGHRA, CDR2 YSYEKL. The CDR3 runs to 13 residues. The CDR3 is CASSQWDAGELFF. CDR3 nucleotide sequence: TGCGCCAGCAGCCAGTGGGACGCCGGGGAGCTGTTTTTT.

This clonotype has more than one count but fewer than ten. This sequence joins TRBV7-2 and TRBJ2-5; 7 bases are shared with TRBD1. Losses at the gene ends were 0 bases for V and 3 bases for J; bases not matched to a gene: 7. The CDR3 sequence is 16 residues long. Germline V gives CDR1 SGHTA, CDR2 FQGNSA. CDR3: CASSLASGTVKETQYF. CDR3 bases: TGTGCCAGCAGCTTAGCTTCCGGGACAGTAAAAGAGACCCAGTACTTC.

There are many counts of this clonotype. The V call is TRBV12-3 or TRBV12-4, the J call TRBJ2-5; D is unclear. This CDR3 region has 12 residues. The germline V and J ends were trimmed by 3 bases and 5 bases, with 7 bases remaining between them. CDR3 protein: CASSFLGETQYF. CDR3 DNA sequence: TGTGCCAGCAGTTTTCTAGGGGAGACCCAGTACTTC.

This clonotype was seen only a few times. The chain has TRBV10-3 and TRBJ1-4; tentatively, D is TRBD1 (5 bases). The CDR3 extends over 18 amino acids. Germline-derived CDR1 and CDR2 are ENHRY and SYGVKD. V shed 0 bases and J shed 4 bases, with 18 bases lying between them. In nucleotides, the CDR3 is TGTGCCATCAGTGAGTCGACAGTGCGGGTCCCTTTTAATGAAAAACTGTTTTTT. The encoded protein is CAISESTVRVPFNEKLFF.

The chain couples TRBV7-2 to TRBJ2-1; D is uncertain. The CDR3 runs 14 residues. Per the germline V gene, CDR1 is SGHTA and CDR2 is FQGNSA. Trimming stripped 2 bases from V and 8 bases from J, with 13 bases between. CDR3 region: CASSLFPTTDEQFF. The CDR3 coding sequence is TGTGCCAGCAGCTTATTCCCCACAACGGATGAGCAGTTCTTC.

This clonotype was detected a few times. The chain carries TRBV20-1 and TRBJ1-2; a weak D match, TRBD1 (5 bases). Per the germline V gene, CDR1 is DFQATT and CDR2 is SNEGSKA (reference sequence). This CDR3 has 11 residues. The V gene lost 0 bases and the J gene lost 14 bases, with 13 bases spanning the gap. Written as DNA, the CDR3 is TGCAGTGCTAGAGATTTGGGGGGTCGGACCTTC. Translating gives CSARDLGGRTF.

This clonotype was detected only a few times. This sequence joins TRBV7-9 and TRBJ2-7; 8 nucleotides agree with TRBD1. V lost 5 bases and J lost 5; bases outside the gene matches: 8. The CDR3 has 14 residues. Germline CDR1 SEHNR, CDR2 FQNEAQ (reference sequence). The CDR3 is CASSTGQGRNEQYF. The CDR3 DNA is TGTGCCAGCAGCACAGGACAGGGCCGGAACGAGCAGTACTTC.

The chain uses TRBV27 and TRBJ1-6, with 8 positions matching TRBD1. Germline loops: CDR1 MNHEY, CDR2 SMNVEV (reference sequence). The junction had 10 bases not matched to a gene; V was cut back by 6 bases and J by 9 bases. The CDR3 sequence is 15 residues long. The CDR3 sequence is CASRPDRGSGSPLHF. The CDR3, as DNA: TGTGCCAGCAGGCCCGACAGGGGTTCGGGTTCACCCCTCCACTTT.

J is TRBJ1-1 and V is TRBV20-1; no reliable D call. Germline V gene lookup returns CDR1 DFQATT and CDR2 SNEGSKA (reference sequence). This CDR3 has 13 amino acids. Trimming took 0 bases from V and 11 from J, leaving 16 bases between them. In nucleotides, the CDR3 is TGCAGTGCTAGAGAGGCGTTCCCCGGTGGGGCTTTCTTT. This translates into CSAREAFPGGAFF.

This clonotype was seen only a few times. The gene calls are TRBV4-2 and TRBJ2-1; 8 nucleotides agree with TRBD1. The J segment lost 6 bases and the V segment lost 1 base, leaving 5 bases of the junction unmatched. CDR3 length: 15 amino acids. Germline V gene lookup returns CDR1 LGHNA and CDR2 YNFKEQ. As DNA, the CDR3 is TGTGCCAGCAGCCAAGTTGGGACAGGAGTCAATGAGCAGTTCTTC. Translated, it gives CASSQVGTGVNEQFF.

This chain connects TRBV7-6 to TRBJ2-3, with 9 bases fitting TRBD2. V dropped 7 bases and J dropped 5; count of bases not matched to a gene: 10. CDR3 length equals 15 residues. CDR1 is SGHVS and CDR2 is FNYEAQ in the germline V gene. CDR3 DNA sequence: TGTGCCAGCACCAAGGGCGGGGGGGCCGGAGATACGCAGTATTTT. Translating gives CASTKGGGAGDTQYF.

This clonotype was counted only a few times. The chain couples TRBV10-3 to TRBJ1-1; D is perhaps TRBD1 (6 bases). The length of the CDR3 is 14 residues. The V and J ends lost 2 bases and 1 base respectively, with 8 bases between them. The V gene's germline CDR1 is ENHRY and CDR2 SYGVKD. The CDR3 protein is CAISERGGNTEAFF. The DNA of the CDR3 is TGTGCCATCAGTGAGAGGGGGGGGAACACTGAAGCTTTCTTT.

In the case of this clonotype: It may be a read error: a sequence one base away is much more abundant. The chain carries TRBV6-2 or TRBV6-3 and TRBJ2-1; D unresolved. With 3 bases removed from V and 5 bases from J, the gap between germline ends came to 5 bases. The V gene's germline CDR1 is MNHEY and CDR2 SVGEGT. CDR3 length: 12 residues. CDR3 in DNA: TGTGCCAGCAGTTATACGGACAATGAGCAGTTCTTC. Translated: CASSYTDNEQFF.

This clonotype has ten or more counts. The chain uses TRBV12-3 or TRBV12-4 and TRBJ1-1; D is unclear. The CDR3 has 16 residues. V was pared by 2 bases and J by 0 bases, with 13 bases between. The CDR3 is CASSLFLPRVNTEAFF. CDR3 in DNA: TGTGCCAGCAGTTTATTTCTCCCCCGGGTGAACACTGAAGCTTTCTTT.

At least ten counts were recorded for this clonotype. The chain joins TRBV24-1 to TRBJ2-2, with TRBD2 matching 8 bases. V trimming: 6 bases; J trimming: 5 bases; junction bases outside the gene matches: 7. CDR1 is KGHDR and CDR2 is SFDVKD in the germline V gene. The CDR3 is 15 amino acids. The CDR3 region is CATSREGLYTGELFF. In DNA, the CDR3 is TGTGCCACCAGTCGGGAGGGCCTTTATACCGGGGAGCTGTTTTTT.